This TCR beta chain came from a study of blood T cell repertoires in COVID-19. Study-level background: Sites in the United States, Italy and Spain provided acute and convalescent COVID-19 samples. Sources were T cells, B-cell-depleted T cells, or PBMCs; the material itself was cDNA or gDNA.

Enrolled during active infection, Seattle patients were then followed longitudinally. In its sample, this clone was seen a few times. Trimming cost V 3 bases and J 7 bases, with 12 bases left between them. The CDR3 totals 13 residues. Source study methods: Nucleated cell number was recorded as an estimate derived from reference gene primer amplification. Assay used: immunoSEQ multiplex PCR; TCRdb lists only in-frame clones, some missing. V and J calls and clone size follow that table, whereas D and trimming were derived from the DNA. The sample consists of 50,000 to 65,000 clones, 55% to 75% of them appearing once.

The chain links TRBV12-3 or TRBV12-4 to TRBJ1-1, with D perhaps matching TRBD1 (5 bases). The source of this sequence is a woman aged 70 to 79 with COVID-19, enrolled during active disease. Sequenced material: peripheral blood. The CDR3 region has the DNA TGTGCCAGCAGTTTGGGAGGGGTTGGTGAAGCTTTCTTT. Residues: CASSLGGVGEAFF.